This T cell receptor beta chain comes out of a study of cytomegalovirus exposure and HLA in healthy donors. Overall study results and limits: Despite most TCR sequences being rare, some public TCRs occurred in many donors. Reportedly, diagnosis of cytomegalovirus status by the classifier showed high specificity and sensitivity. Listed as cytomegalovirus-associated were 150 or so TCR beta chains.

Germline CDR1 is SNHLY and CDR2 is FYNNEI. The length of the CDR3 is 11 residues. Trimming removed 6 bases from V and 2 bases from J, with 5 bases in between. This clone turned up a few times. Its antigen remains unknown. Separate from the approximately 670-subject first cohort was the 120-subject validation cohort, to which the donors belonged. The table came from immunoSEQ multiplex PCR; TCRdb's copy has only in-frame clones and leaves some out. This table has approximately 160,000 clones, 85% to 90% appearing once. This sequence joins TRBV2 and TRBJ2-7; the D is unclear. The sample comprised PBMCs. This receptor was identified in a young man in good health and CMV-seropositive. The CDR3 sequence is CASRQAYEQYF. For the CDR3, the DNA is TGTGCCAGCAGGCAGGCCTACGAGCAGTACTTC.